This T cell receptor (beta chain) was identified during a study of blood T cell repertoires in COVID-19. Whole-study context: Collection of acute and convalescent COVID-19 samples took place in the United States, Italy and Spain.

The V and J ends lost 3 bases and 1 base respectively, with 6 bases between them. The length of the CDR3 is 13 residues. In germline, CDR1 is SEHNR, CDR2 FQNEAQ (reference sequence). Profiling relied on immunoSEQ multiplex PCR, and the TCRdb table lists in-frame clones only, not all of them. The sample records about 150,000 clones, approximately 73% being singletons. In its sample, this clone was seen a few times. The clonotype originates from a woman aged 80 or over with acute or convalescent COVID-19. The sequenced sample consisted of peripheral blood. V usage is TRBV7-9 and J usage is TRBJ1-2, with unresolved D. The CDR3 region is CASSLADNYGYTF. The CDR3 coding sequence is TGTGCCAGCAGCTTGGCAGATAACTATGGCTACACCTTC.